The 27 T cell receptor beta chains reported below all come from one sample, sequenced in a study of beta chain features in type 1 diabetes. Reverse transcribing all isolated RNA meant expressed TCRB transcripts were sequenced. Repertoires were generated with immunoSEQ multiplex PCR, while TCRdb's copy carries only in-frame clones and drops some. Among about 180,000 clones listed, approximately 13% were seen once. Material for sequencing was central memory CD4+ T cells from blood. Receptors were obtained from a woman between 18 and 30 years old in good health.

This clone was counted between two and nine times. The rearrangement joins TRBV5-1 to TRBJ2-5; 7 bases match TRBD1. Germline assignment: CDR1 SGHRS and CDR2 YFSETQ. The CDR3 length is 15 residues. V trimming: 2 bases; J trimming: 2 bases; junction bases outside the gene matches: 6. CDR3 bases: TGCGCCAGCAGCTTAGGGACAGCTATTCAAGAGACCCAGTACTTC. Its protein product is CASSLGTAIQETQYF.

The chain combines TRBV6-5 with TRBJ2-5; perhaps TRBD1 as D (5 bases). Germline CDR1 is MNHEY and CDR2 is SVGAGI. This CDR3 region has 15 residues. V shed 5 bases and J shed 1 base, with 14 bases lying between them. CDR3 nucleotides: TGTGCCAGCAGTGGGTTAACAAGGGGCCAAGAGACCCAGTACTTC. Protein product: CASSGLTRGQETQYF.

Only a few counts were recorded for this clone. The V call is TRBV2, the J call TRBJ2-6; D is perhaps TRBD1 (7 bases). The germline V gene encodes CDR1 SNHLY and CDR2 FYNNEI. This CDR3 has 17 amino acids. With 7 bases removed from V and 2 bases from J, the gap between germline ends came to 18 bases. The CDR3 sequence is CASTATGRSPGANVLTF. For the CDR3, the DNA is TGTGCCAGCACGGCGACAGGGAGGTCCCCTGGGGCCAACGTCCTGACTTTC.

In the case of this clone: At one boundary the junction diverges from the germline segment, which might be a read error. The chain employs TRBV7-7 and TRBJ2-7; possibly TRBD2 for D (6 bases). The CDR3 extends over 17 amino acids. CDR1 and CDR2 (germline): SSHAT, FNYEAQ (reference sequence). CDR3 nucleotide sequence: TGTGCTAGCAGTTGGGGACTCCGCACAATCCTCTCCTACGAGCAGTACTTC. Protein product: CASSWGLRTILSYEQYF.

This clone was seen a few times. This rearrangement joins TRBV28 to TRBJ2-7, with D maybe TRBD2 (6 bases). Trimming pared 4 bases from V and 2 bases from J, leaving 18 bases between. There are 16 residues in the CDR3. Germline values: CDR1 MDHEN, CDR2 SYDVKM. Here the CDR3 reads CASSSLRVGGPYEQYF. Here the CDR3 DNA reads TGTGCCAGCAGTTCACTCCGGGTCGGAGGGCCCTACGAGCAGTACTTC.

There are a few counts of this clone. The rearrangement joins TRBV27 to TRBJ2-7; the D is unclear. The CDR3 covers 13 residues. Germline V gives CDR1 MNHEY, CDR2 SMNVEV (reference sequence). The germline V and J ends were trimmed by 0 bases and 6 bases, with 9 bases remaining between them. The CDR3 here is CASSLSLRFEQYF. The CDR3 DNA reads as TGTGCCAGCAGTTTATCACTGAGGTTCGAGCAGTACTTC.

J is TRBJ1-5 and V is TRBV29-1; 9 positions agree with TRBD1. Germline values: CDR1 SQVTM, CDR2 ANQGSEA. This CDR3 is 13 amino acids long. Unmatched junction bases numbered 8, after V lost 7 bases and J lost 7 bases. CDR3 sequence reads: CSAQGAAGQPQHF. DNA of the CDR3: TGCAGCGCACAGGGGGCCGCGGGGCAGCCCCAGCATTTT.

V and J are TRBV30 and TRBJ1-3; D is uncertain. Germline CDR1 GTSNPN, CDR2 SVGIG (reference sequence). V was cut by 2 bases and J by 0 bases, with 5 bases left in between. The CDR3 is 13 residues long. The CDR3 region has the DNA TGTGCCTGGAGTATGAGCTCTGGAAACACCATATATTTT. As protein: CAWSMSSGNTIYF.

This clone has a handful of counts. The chain links TRBV7-3 to TRBJ2-1; 8 bases align to TRBD2. V trimming: 5 bases; J trimming: 8 bases; junction bases outside the gene matches: 14. Germline V gene lookup returns CDR1 SGHTA and CDR2 FQGTGA. The CDR3 is made up of 16 amino acids. The CDR3 coding sequence is TGTGCCAGCAGCCCCCTAGAGAACGGGAGGGCCGATGAGCAGTTCTTC. This encodes CASSPLENGRADEQFF.

This clone was seen only a few times. The chain links TRBV19 to TRBJ2-5, with TRBD1 as a possible D gene (5 bases). Per germline, CDR1 LNHDA and CDR2 SQIVND (reference sequence). The CDR3 runs to 15 residues. With 5 bases removed from V and 3 bases from J, the gap between germline ends came to 16 bases. The CDR3 region has the DNA TGTGCCAGTAGTTATGGGGCTAGTACAAAAGAGACCCAGTACTTC. Its translation: CASSYGASTKETQYF.

V and J are TRBV11-2 and TRBJ1-1, with TRBD1 as a possible D gene (5 bases). The CDR3 length is 13 residues. V lost 3 bases and J lost 2, with 7 bases in between. The germline V gene encodes CDR1 SGHAT and CDR2 FQNNGV. The CDR3 bases are TGTGCCAGCAGCTTGACAGATAACACTGAAGCTTTCTTT. Residues: CASSLTDNTEAFF.

The gene calls are TRBV29-1 and TRBJ2-6; possible D gene TRBD1, 9 bases. The CDR3 has 17 amino acids. Trimming cost V 7 bases and J 0 bases, with 19 bases left between them. Germline V lookup: CDR1 SQVTM, CDR2 ANQGSEA. CDR3: CSAGGGQGSSGANVLTF. CDR3 in DNA: TGCAGCGCCGGGGGGGGACAGGGTTCCTCTGGGGCCAACGTCCTGACTTTC.

This clone came up a few times. This chain connects TRBV11-2 to TRBJ2-3; 14 bases are shared with TRBD2. This CDR3 has 17 residues. V was clipped by 5 bases and J by 3 bases; unmatched bases: 7. CDR1 is SGHAT, CDR2 FQNNGV, per germline. The CDR3 protein is CASSARTSGRRTDTQYF. As DNA, the CDR3 is TGTGCCAGCAGCGCCAGGACTAGCGGGAGGAGGACAGATACGCAGTATTTT.

This sequence joins TRBV19 and TRBJ1-5; possibly TRBD1 for D (6 bases). Trimming removed 0 bases from V and 3 bases from J, with 9 bases in between. In germline, CDR1 is LNHDA, CDR2 SQIVND (reference sequence). The CDR3 consists of 15 residues. The CDR3 loop reads CASSIDGQSNQPQHF. In nucleotides, the CDR3 is TGTGCCAGTAGTATAGATGGACAGTCCAATCAGCCCCAGCATTTT.

The chain employs TRBV27 and TRBJ2-7; 15 bases map to TRBD2. This CDR3 is built from 16 residues. Trimming removed 4 bases from V and 4 bases from J; junction bases left unmatched: 5. From germline, CDR1 is MNHEY and CDR2 SMNVEV (reference sequence). The CDR3 loop reads CASSSRTSGREYEQYF. CDR3 DNA: TGTGCCAGCAGTTCCCGGACTAGCGGGAGGGAATACGAGCAGTACTTC.

This chain uses TRBV2 with TRBJ1-2; D is undetermined. This CDR3 region has 13 residues. V was trimmed by 6 bases and J by 8 bases, leaving 16 bases between them. The germline V gene encodes CDR1 SNHLY and CDR2 FYNNEI. CDR3 protein: CASRAGPREGYTF. The DNA for the CDR3 is TGTGCCAGCAGGGCAGGACCTAGGGAGGGCTACACCTTC.

This clone has a handful of counts. The CDR3 here is CAWSRRGASEQYF. CDR3 nucleotide sequence: TGTGCCTGGAGTAGGCGGGGGGCGAGTGAGCAGTACTTC. The J gene is TRBJ2-7, the V gene TRBV30; TRBD2 agrees at 8 bases. The CDR3 sequence is 13 residues long. The J segment lost 7 bases and the V segment lost 2 bases, leaving 7 bases of the junction unmatched. CDR1 GTSNPN and CDR2 SVGIG come from the germline V gene (reference sequence).

This clone has more than one count but fewer than ten. This chain links TRBV30 with TRBJ2-5; 9 bases align to TRBD2. J gave up 5 bases and V 4 bases, and 8 bases lay outside the gene matches. The CDR3 extends over 14 amino acids. CDR1 and CDR2 from the germline V gene are GTSNPN and SVGIG (reference sequence). The CDR3 DNA reads as TGTGCCTGGATTGGCGGGAGGGCCGCGGAGACCCAGTACTTC. Translation: CAWIGGRAAETQYF.

This clone was seen a handful of times. The chain recombines TRBV5-1 with TRBJ2-3, with D possibly matching TRBD1 (6 bases). CDR3 size: 12 residues. Germline loops: CDR1 SGHRS, CDR2 YFSETQ. Trimming left V 4 bases short and J 5 bases short, with 8 bases between. CDR3 in amino acids: CASSRQEDTQYF. In DNA form, the CDR3 reads TGCGCCAGCAGCCGACAGGAAGATACGCAGTATTTT.

This clone has ten or more counts. This chain links TRBV7-2 with TRBJ2-7; D is possibly TRBD2 (5 bases). The CDR3 loop spans 14 amino acids. V dropped 0 bases and J dropped 0 bases, with 6 bases sitting between them. CDR1 SGHTA and CDR2 FQGNSA come from the germline V gene. The CDR3 loop reads CASSLAGISYEQYF. In DNA form, the CDR3 reads TGTGCCAGCAGCTTAGCCGGGATCTCCTACGAGCAGTACTTC.

The V gene is TRBV7-3, the J gene TRBJ2-4, with 11 bases matching TRBD2. CDR3 size: 14 residues. CDR1 and CDR2 from the germline V gene are SGHTA and FQGTGA. J lost 6 bases, V lost 4 bases, and 2 bases had no gene match. CDR3 coding DNA: TGTGCCAGCAGCTCGGGACTAGCGGCAAACATTCAGTACTTC. Translated: CASSSGLAANIQYF.

J is TRBJ2-2 and V is TRBV29-1; tentative D call: TRBD1 (6 bases). Trimming removed 4 bases from V and 5 bases from J, with 11 bases in between. Germline assignment: CDR1 SQVTM and CDR2 ANQGSEA. The CDR3 covers 13 residues. CDR3 amino acids: CSVGRGRTGELFF. Here the CDR3 DNA reads TGCAGCGTTGGCAGGGGAAGGACCGGGGAGCTGTTTTTT.

This chain uses TRBV18 with TRBJ2-7, with D possibly being TRBD2 (5 bases). The ends were cut back, 2 bases at V and 1 base at J, with 9 bases in the middle. Germline CDR1 KGHSH, CDR2 LQKENI. This CDR3 has 14 residues. CDR3 amino acids: CASSPTLASYEQYF. DNA for the CDR3: TGTGCCAGCTCACCAACCCTAGCTTCCTACGAGCAGTACTTC.

The genes are TRBV29-1 and TRBJ1-3; 10 nucleotides agree with TRBD1. The CDR3 loop spans 13 amino acids. V dropped 7 bases and J dropped 5; count of bases not matched to a gene: 5. Looked up from germline, CDR1 is SQVTM and CDR2 is ANQGSEA. The CDR3 protein is CSAPTGGRNTIYF. The CDR3 DNA is TGCAGCGCCCCGACAGGGGGCCGAAACACCATATATTTT. Drawing the rest from reference TRBV29-1 and TRBJ1-3, the complete variable domain is SAVISQKPSRDICQRGTSLTIQCQVDSQVTMMFWYRQQPGQSLTLIATANQGSEATYESGFVIDKFPISRPNLTFSTLTVSNMSPEDSSIYLCSAPTGGRNTIYFGEGSWLTVV.

This clone was counted between two and nine times. This chain connects TRBV18 to TRBJ2-5; D perhaps matches TRBD2 (5 bases). The ends were cut back, 0 bases at V and 4 bases at J, with 6 bases in the middle. Germline V gene lookup returns CDR1 KGHSH and CDR2 LQKENI. The CDR3 has 13 amino acids. The CDR3 loop is CASSPPLGETQYF. The CDR3, as DNA: TGTGCCAGCTCACCACCACTAGGAGAGACCCAGTACTTC.

The chain couples TRBV14 to TRBJ1-1; 7 nucleotides align to TRBD1. The V segment lost 1 base and the J segment 5 bases; nucleotides outside the gene matches: 7. CDR1 and CDR2 (germline): SGHDN, FVKESK. This CDR3 has 15 residues. CDR3 nucleotides: TGTGCCAGCAGCCAAGCAAACAGGGGAAGAACTGAAGCTTTCTTT. It is translated as CASSQANRGRTEAFF.

This clone was detected ten times or more. Germline is not matched at one junction end, which may reflect a read error. The chain uses TRBV6-6 and TRBJ2-7; D is unclear. The CDR3 is 11 residues long. Germline V gives CDR1 MNHNY, CDR2 SVGAGI (reference sequence). The CDR3 spells CASSYSTERYF. The CDR3 bases are TGTGCCAGCAGTTACTCGACCGAGCGGTACTTC.